The sequence of this TCR beta chain was determined in a study of T cells after posttransplantation cyclophosphamide. Points from the study as a whole: TRB overlap between skin or GI tissue T cells and blood was limited. Recipient CMV seropositivity and CMV reactivation strongly tracked TRB clonality.

Peripheral blood was collected from the related graft donor on the marrow donation day. This clone was detected ten times or more. What it binds is unknown. Profiling relied on immunoSEQ multiplex PCR, and the TCRdb table lists in-frame clones only, not all of them. Listed for the sample are about 38,000 clones, none seen a single time. The junction had 2 bases not matched to a gene; V was cut back by 3 bases and J by 3 bases. CDR3 size: 14 residues. Germline loops: CDR1 SGDLS, CDR2 YYNGEE. Sequencing was carried out using PBMCs. This chain joins TRBV9 and TRBJ1-1; TRBD1 aligns across 10 bases. This clonotype originated in a man between 45 and 60 years old in good health, CMV-negative, and a related stem cell transplant donor. The DNA of the CDR3 is TGTGCCAGCAGCGGGGGACAGGGGTACACTGAAGCTTTCTTT. It encodes CASSGGQGYTEAFF.